What follows is one T cell receptor beta chain and its context. This entry comes from a study of blood T cell repertoires in COVID-19. Symptom resolution, clearance, or two negative PCRs marked donors in Cohort 3 as recovered. TCRdb keeps only in-frame clones here, not all; method: immunoSEQ multiplex PCR. The repertoire holds around 240,000 clones, roughly 85% seen once, with 1.9% in the top ten. This TCR derives from a woman aged 45-65 years who had recovered from COVID-19. The specimen was PBMCs or T cells enriched from blood (not recorded which).

CDR3 amino acids: CATSRQGSFYEQYF. CDR3 DNA sequence: TGTGCCACCTCCCGCCAGGGCTCTTTCTACGAGCAGTACTTC. The V and J genes are TRBV2 and TRBJ2-7, with a tentative D call TRBD1 (5 bases). V lost 10 bases and J 3 bases, leaving 19 bases between the germline ends. The CDR3 covers 14 residues. Looked up from germline, CDR1 is SNHLY and CDR2 is FYNNEI.